What follows are 9 T cell receptor beta chains derived from one specimen sequenced in a study of human T cells and chemical hapten exposure. This sample's time point: pre-sensitization, week 0. As to treatment: therapeutic diphenylcyclopropenone sensitization with weekly scalp DPC. TCRdb reprocessed the RACE reads with MiXCR, giving one entry per CDR3 protein. The repertoire holds a few hundred thousand distinct CDR3 sequences, 5% to 6.5% seen once, with less than 9% in the top ten. The sequenced sample was whole blood, obtained in connection with sensitization to the hapten diphenylcyclopropenone (DPC). The receptors derive from a woman aged 18-29 years with alopecia areata. Some clones in this sample may be carry-over from other donors' samples.

This clonotype was seen more than once but under ten times. The rearrangement joins TRBV9 to TRBJ2-3, with D unresolved. The germline CDR1 and CDR2 sequences are SGDLS and YYNGEE. This CDR3 has 15 residues. Deletions cut 0 bases from V and 2 bases from J, with 10 bases between. The chain's CDR3 is CASSVEGQSTDTQYF. CDR3 coding DNA: TGTGCCAGCAGCGTAGAGGGTCAGTCCACAGATACGCAGTATTTT.

This clonotype was counted many times. V and J are TRBV6-2 or TRBV6-3 and TRBJ2-3; no clear D gene. V lost 3 bases and J 9 bases, leaving 7 bases between the germline ends. Germline V lookup: CDR1 MNHEY, CDR2 SVGEGT. The CDR3 extends over 11 amino acids. The DNA for the CDR3 is TGTGCCAGCAGTTATGGGTCGACGCAGTATTTT. Encoded protein: CASSYGSTQYF.

The J gene is TRBJ2-1, the V gene TRBV24-1; 7 nucleotides match TRBD2. The junction had 15 bases not matched to a gene; V was cut back by 4 bases and J by 7 bases. CDR1 is KGHDR, CDR2 SFDVKD, per germline. The CDR3 runs to 17 residues. The CDR3, as DNA: TGTGCCACCAGTGACCCTAGCGGACCCCTGGGGTGGAATGAGCAGTTCTTC. Translated: CATSDPSGPLGWNEQFF.

There are a few counts of this clonotype. The chain has TRBV25-1 and TRBJ1-3; no reliable D call. The length of the CDR3 is 13 residues. Germline values: CDR1 MGHDK, CDR2 SYGVNS. V lost 2 bases, J lost 4 bases, and 6 bases lay in between. The DNA for the CDR3 is TGTGCCAGCAGTGAACCCGCGGGAAACACCATATATTTT. As protein: CASSEPAGNTIYF. Filled out from reference TRBV25-1 and TRBJ1-3, the complete variable domain reads EADIYQTPRYLVIGTGKKITLECSQTMGHDKMYWYQQDPGMELHLIHYSYGVNSTEKGDLSSESTVSRIRTEHFPLTLESARPSHTSQYLCASSEPAGNTIYFGEGSWLTVV.

This chain joins TRBV7-2 and TRBJ1-6, with TRBD1 matching 7 bases. J gave up 7 bases and V 5 bases, and 5 bases lay outside the gene matches. The germline gives CDR1 SGHTA, CDR2 FQGNSA. This CDR3 region has 14 residues. The CDR3 reads CASSPLRGNSPLHF. The CDR3 DNA is TGTGCCAGCAGCCCCCTCAGGGGGAATTCACCCCTCCACTTT.

The rearrangement uses TRBV18 and TRBJ2-7; D is perhaps TRBD1 or TRBD2 (6 bases each). There are 14 residues in the CDR3. CDR1 and CDR2 from the germline V gene are KGHSH and LQKENI. V was shortened by 0 bases and J by 5 bases, with 11 bases between the two germline ends. The CDR3 protein is CASSPPGGRDEQYF. CDR3 nucleotide sequence: TGTGCCAGCTCACCACCGGGGGGCCGGGACGAGCAGTACTTC.

The chain carries TRBV2 and TRBJ1-5; possibly TRBD1 for D (5 bases). There are 13 residues in the CDR3. V was cut by 8 bases and J by 7 bases, with 15 bases left in between. Germline V gene data show CDR1 as SNHLY and CDR2 as FYNNEI. The CDR3 region is CASRGESVQPQHF. CDR3 DNA: TGTGCCAGCCGAGGGGAGTCGGTACAGCCCCAGCATTTT.

This clonotype has at least ten counts. The genes are TRBV7-9 and TRBJ1-1, with 7 bases fitting TRBD1. Germline CDR1 SEHNR, CDR2 FQNEAQ (reference sequence). J lost 1 base, V lost 5 bases, and 10 bases had no gene match. The CDR3 length is 16 residues. The CDR3 DNA reads TGTGCCAGCAGCCCCGGACAGGTCCTATGGAACACTGAAGCTTTCTTT. Residues: CASSPGQVLWNTEAFF. Complete variable domain (other parts from reference TRBV7-9 and TRBJ1-1): DTGVSQNPRHKITKRGQNVTFRCDPISEHNRLYWYRQTLGQGPEFLTYFQNEAQLEKSRLLSDRFSAERPKGSFSTLEIQRTEQGDSAMYLCASSPGQVLWNTEAFFGQGTRLTVV.

This clonotype was seen a few times. The chain carries TRBV5-1 and TRBJ2-3; TRBD2 matches 10 bases. CDR1 and CDR2 (germline): SGHRS, YFSETQ. CDR3 length: 16 residues. With 1 base clipped from V and 2 bases from J, the junction kept 4 bases outside the gene matches. In DNA form, the CDR3 reads TGCGCCAGCAGCTTGTTTACTAGCGGGAACACAGATACGCAGTATTTT. Translated: CASSLFTSGNTDTQYF.